The present TCR beta chain was sequenced within a study of T cell repertoires in ileal Crohn's disease (dated by TCRdb to about 2019). Concerning the study at large: The median duration of disease was around 7.3 years, and at the time of surgery roughly 38% of patients were active smokers. Postoperative therapy was given to about half of the patients, with thiopurines administered to 11 patients and anti-TNF agents administered to 18 patients. The study sequenced fewer than 200 mucosal samples from roughly 60 patients, taken at several locations on the surgical specimen and at postoperative endoscopy. The study was conducted in parallel with a multicentre cohort that was designed to identify predictors of early endoscopic recurrence following ileocolonic resection. Every patient underwent surgery because of a complication, which was stricturing disease in around 61% of cases and penetrating disease in about 39%. Endoscopic postoperative recurrence was defined as a Rutgeerts score above i0. TCR repertoire analysis was performed in about 61 Crohn's disease patients drawn from a prospective multicentre cohort.

The germline V gene specifies LGHNA as CDR1 and YSLEER as CDR2. V loses 4 bases at its end and J loses 5 bases; junction bases beyond the gene matches: 11. The CDR3, from cysteine to phenylalanine, totals 15 residues. Solely the CDR3 DNA is kept, with 45 bases framed from the first base. Broader findings and caveats from the paper: Mucosal CD4 and CD8 T cells were sorted and sequenced only in a subgroup of patients, the size of which was not stated. Patients who were active smokers at surgery had a significantly higher proportion of clonal expansions than non-smokers (25.9% vs 17.9%, p=0.02). Higher high-frequency clone percentages at surgery were associated with endoscopic recurrence; all patients with clonality above 26.8% (18/57) had recurrence. More high-frequency clones were carried by sorted CD8 T cells than by CD4 T cells, suggesting that mucosal expansions were mainly CD8.

For commercial TCRB immunosequencing, around 500 nanograms of biopsy DNA were submitted for each sample. CDR3 regions were amplified from genomic DNA by Adaptive Biotechnology using a two-step, amplification bias-controlled multiplex PCR. Primers for every V and J gene segment were used in the first PCR, and barcodes and Illumina adapters were added in the second PCR. CDR3 libraries were sequenced using an Illumina instrument. From the authors' description of their analysis: The analysis drew on both the pipelines supplied by the vendor and custom analysis of the raw data in R/Bioconductor running R version 3.3.0. Clonality, which ranges from 0 to 1, was calculated as the inverse of the normalised Shannon entropy across all productive clones. The repertoire share taken up by the top 100 clones defined high-frequency clones, and only clones that passed a 95% confidence test were kept. Repertoire diversity was measured with the Simpson index, and overlap between samples was measured with the Morisita-Horn index. TCRdb provides this immuneACCESS table in a form limited to in-frame rearrangements. Some clones are lacking; in checked studies, under half of them reflect an unresolved V gene, and why the rest are absent is not known. Clone size and V and J calls were adopted from that table, with D and trimming inferred from the DNA. Present in this sample are fewer than 10,000 clones, about three quarters of which were seen just once. 7% to 8.5% of the sample belongs to the ten largest clones.

Adults with ileal or ileocolonic Crohn's disease and an indication for ileocolonic resection were eligible for inclusion. Whole ileal mucosal biopsies were stored frozen at -80°C before DNA extraction. Genomic DNA was extracted from frozen whole biopsies using a TRizol-based method and was quantified with a NanoDrop 2000 spectrophotometer. Note on this clone: The antigen it binds to is not known. The input lacks base qualities; no much larger clone sits a single base away.

The rearrangement combines TRBV4-3 with TRBJ2-7, with 7 bases in between that match TRBD2. The specimen was ileal tissue. The receptor was derived from an adult with Crohn's disease. The CDR3 region reads CASSLQRGPWNEQYF. The DNA sequence reads TGCGCCAGCAGCCTACAGCGGGGCCCCTGGAACGAGCAGTACTTC.